The source of this T cell receptor beta chain is a study of blood T cell repertoires in COVID-19. Here immunoSEQ multiplex PCR was the method, and the copy in TCRdb shows in-frame clones only, minus some. The sample has about 64,000 clones; roughly 93% are singletons. The V gene's germline CDR1 is PRHDT and CDR2 FYEKMQ (reference sequence). The CDR3 runs to 15 residues. Trimming removed 1 base from V and 9 bases from J, with 13 bases in between. The J gene is TRBJ1-6, the V gene TRBV13, with D possibly TRBD1 on 6 matching bases. Sequenced material: peripheral blood. The receptor's source is a human donor in a cohort sampled during active COVID-19. Here the CDR3 DNA reads TGTGCCAGCAGCTTAGTTGGGGGGGCTAGTTCACCCCTCCACTTT. Encoded protein: CASSLVGGASSPLHF. The full variable domain, with the rest looked up from reference TRBV13 and TRBJ1-6, is AAGVIQSPRHLIKEKRETATLKCYPIPRHDTVYWYQQGPGQDPQFLISFYEKMQSDKGSIPDRFSAQQFSDYHSELNMSSLELGDSALYFCASSLVGGASSPLHFGNGTRLTVT.